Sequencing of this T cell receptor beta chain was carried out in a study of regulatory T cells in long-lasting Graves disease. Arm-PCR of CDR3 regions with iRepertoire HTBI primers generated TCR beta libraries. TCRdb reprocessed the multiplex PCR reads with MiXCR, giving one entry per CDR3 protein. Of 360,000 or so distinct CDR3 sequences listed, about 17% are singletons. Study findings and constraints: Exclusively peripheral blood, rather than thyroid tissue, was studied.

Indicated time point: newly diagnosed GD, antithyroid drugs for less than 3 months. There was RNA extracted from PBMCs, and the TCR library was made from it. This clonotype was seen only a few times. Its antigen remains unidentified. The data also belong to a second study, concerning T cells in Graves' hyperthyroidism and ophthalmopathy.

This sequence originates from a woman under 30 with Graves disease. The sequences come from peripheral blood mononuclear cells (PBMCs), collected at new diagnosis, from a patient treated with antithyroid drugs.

The CDR3 DNA follows: TGTGCCAGCAGTTTACTCCTGGGGGCGGCTGGAAACACCATATATTTT. Its protein is CASSLLLGAAGNTIYF. The rearrangement joins TRBV28 to TRBJ1-3; TRBD1 is a possible D gene (6 bases). The CDR3 consists of 16 residues. V lost 2 bases and J lost 2, with 13 bases in between. Germline CDR1 and CDR2: MDHEN and SYDVKM.